This T cell receptor (beta chain) was captured by sequencing in a study of T-cell reconstitution after alpha-beta-depleted transplantation in children. TCRbeta library construction was performed incorporating unique molecular identifiers. One entry per CDR3 protein, called by TCRdb with MiXCR from the PCR reads. Found here are 300,000 to 350,000 distinct CDR3 sequences, about 16% of them singletons; the top ten hold around two fifths. Germline V CDR1 and CDR2: SGDLS, YYNGEE. The V and J ends lost 4 bases and 5 bases, in that order; junction bases with no gene match: 11. The CDR3 is 15 residues long. Whole-study findings and limits: Fresh T-cell production supplied most of the T-cell counts and diversity seen one year after transplant.

This clonotype came up a few times. Its antigen is not known. This rearrangement joins TRBV9 to TRBJ1-1; TRBD1 matches 7 bases. This sample comprised PBMCs, mostly from graft donor cells, obtained 360 days after TCRalphabeta/CD19-depleted stem cell transplant. This clonotype was sampled from a male patient under 10 years old who had a stem cell transplant for acute lymphoblastic leukemia, so the T cells may come from the graft donor. The CDR3 bases are TGTGCCAGCAGCTCCCGAGGGGGCGGAGGAACTGAAGCTTTCTTT. This sequence encodes CASSSRGGGGTEAFF.